This T cell receptor (beta chain) comes out of a study of shared clonotypes between healthy human individuals. In the source study's methods: ImmunoSEQ sequences covered only the junction and lacked quality scores; filtering therefore differed. Only in-frame clones appear in the TCRdb table, and some are missing; sequencing was by immunoSEQ multiplex PCR. V and J calls and clone size are given by that table; D and trimming were obtained from the DNA. The sample consists of about half a million clones, roughly 85% of them appearing once. This clone came up once. The CDR3 is 13 residues long. Trimming shortened V by 0 bases and J by 4 bases, and 7 bases separated the two germline ends. The germline gives CDR1 SGHNT, CDR2 YYREEE (reference sequence).

Source material: PBMCs. This receptor was identified in a woman aged 40 to 50 in good health. Some clones in this sample may be carry-over from other donors' samples. The V gene is TRBV5-4, the J gene TRBJ1-2; D remains unclear. In DNA form, the CDR3 reads TGTGCCAGCAGCTTGGACAGAACCTATGGCTACACCTTC. It specifies CASSLDRTYGYTF.